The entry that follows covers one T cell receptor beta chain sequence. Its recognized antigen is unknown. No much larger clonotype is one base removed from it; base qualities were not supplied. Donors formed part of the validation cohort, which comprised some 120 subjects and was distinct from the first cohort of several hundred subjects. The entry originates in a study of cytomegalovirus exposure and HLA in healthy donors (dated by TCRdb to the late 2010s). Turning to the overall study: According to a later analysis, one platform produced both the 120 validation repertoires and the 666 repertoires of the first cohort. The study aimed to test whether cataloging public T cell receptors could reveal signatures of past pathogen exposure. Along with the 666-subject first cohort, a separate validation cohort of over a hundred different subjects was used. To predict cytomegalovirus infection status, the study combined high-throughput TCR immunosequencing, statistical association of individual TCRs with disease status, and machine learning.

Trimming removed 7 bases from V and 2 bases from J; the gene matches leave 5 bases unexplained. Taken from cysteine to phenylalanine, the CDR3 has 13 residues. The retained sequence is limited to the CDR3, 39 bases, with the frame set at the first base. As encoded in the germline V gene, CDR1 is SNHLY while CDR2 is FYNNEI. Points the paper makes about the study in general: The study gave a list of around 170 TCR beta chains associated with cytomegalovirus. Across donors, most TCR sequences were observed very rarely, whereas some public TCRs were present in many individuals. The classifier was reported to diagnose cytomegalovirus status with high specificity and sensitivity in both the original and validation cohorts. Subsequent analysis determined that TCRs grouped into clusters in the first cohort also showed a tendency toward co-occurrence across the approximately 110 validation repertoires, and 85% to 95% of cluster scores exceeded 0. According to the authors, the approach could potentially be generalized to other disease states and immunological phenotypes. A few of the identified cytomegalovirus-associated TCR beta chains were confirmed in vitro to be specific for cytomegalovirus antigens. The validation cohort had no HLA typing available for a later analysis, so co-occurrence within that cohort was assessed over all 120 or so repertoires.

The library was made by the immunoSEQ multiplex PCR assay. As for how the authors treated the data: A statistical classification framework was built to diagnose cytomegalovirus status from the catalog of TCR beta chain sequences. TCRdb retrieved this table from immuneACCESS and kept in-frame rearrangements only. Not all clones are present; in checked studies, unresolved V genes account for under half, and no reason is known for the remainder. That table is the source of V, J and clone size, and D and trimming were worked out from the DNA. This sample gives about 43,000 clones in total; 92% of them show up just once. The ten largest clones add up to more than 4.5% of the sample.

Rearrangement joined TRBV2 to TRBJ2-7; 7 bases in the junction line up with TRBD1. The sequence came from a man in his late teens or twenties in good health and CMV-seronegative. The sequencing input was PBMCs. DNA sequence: TGTGCCAGCAATGACGGACAGGCCTACGAGCAGTACTTC. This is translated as CASNDGQAYEQYF.